These T cell receptor beta chains were read from a single sample in a study of blood T cell repertoires in COVID-19. Measured with immunoSEQ multiplex PCR; TCRdb has only the in-frame clones, and not every one. The data hold 78,000 or so clones, with around 83% observed a single time. Material: peripheral blood. These receptors were taken from a woman aged 60-70 years with acute or convalescent COVID-19. Each CDR3 is given without its conserved first and last residue.

V gene	J gene	CDR3 protein
TRBV10-2	TRBJ1-4	ASSGQGANEKLF
TRBV25-1	TRBJ2-3	ASISSGGADTQY
TRBV27	TRBJ1-1	ASRNRANTEAF
TRBV11-2	TRBJ2-3	ASSSTGFATDTQY
TRBV10-2	TRBJ1-5	ASRGGTGDSNQPQH
TRBV25-1	TRBJ1-6	ASSGGPGSTPLH
TRBV7-6	TRBJ2-1	ASKPGLAGGGEQF
TRBV14	TRBJ1-4	ASSQGGLQGEKLF
TRBV9	TRBJ2-7	ASGPGQSYEQY
TRBV11-2	TRBJ2-5	ASSLSAGQETQY
TRBV9	TRBJ1-1	ASSLHTEASGTEAF
TRBV19	TRBJ2-5	AAGPVQGAQETQY
TRBV5-1	TRBJ2-7	ASSLGQPSEQY
TRBV9	TRBJ2-3	ASSVQGGLRTDTQY
TRBV6-5	TRBJ1-1	ASIRQGMNTEAF
TRBV9	TRBJ2-1	ASSATGQGDEQF
TRBV7-9	TRBJ2-1	ASSSDRGRNEQF
TRBV21-1	TRBJ1-5	ASSKEEGARDQPQH
TRBV4-1	TRBJ1-2	ASELDRGVGGYT
TRBV6-5	TRBJ1-2	ASSYSTGEGGYT
TRBV5-1	TRBJ1-1	ASSLGQRVSTEAF
TRBV2	TRBJ1-6	ASRVEAGQGASPLH
TRBV15	TRBJ2-3	ATSRDDMGFTDTQY
TRBV19	TRBJ2-1	ASSITSGYNEQF
TRBV9	TRBJ2-6	ASSARQASGANVLT
TRBV2	TRBJ1-5	ASSETADSNQPQH
TRBV29-1	TRBJ2-1	SVGPVSGSYNEQF
TRBV3-1/TRBV3-2	TRBJ1-3	ASSQLGLNTIY
TRBV5-4	TRBJ2-1	ASSLGRTGYNEQF
TRBV5-1	TRBJ2-3	ASSLETSGGPDTQY
TRBV5-5	TRBJ1-2	ASSGGQTRYGYT
TRBV29-1	TRBJ1-5	SVAVQGYQPQH
TRBV2	TRBJ2-3	ASSALADTQY
TRBV19	TRBJ2-7	ASSPQGVGEQY
TRBV15	TRBJ2-5	ATSRGQGQTQY
TRBV19	TRBJ1-6	ASSFSRQGNNSPLH
TRBV5-6	TRBJ1-2	ASSYIRGGASYGYT
TRBV7-3	TRBJ2-2	ASSSRTSGGTGELF
TRBV6-5	TRBJ2-1	ATERRGDYEQF
TRBV6-4	TRBJ1-5	ASSRQGDSNQPQH
TRBV6-5	TRBJ1-4	ASGRRTGGGEKLF
TRBV3-1/TRBV3-2	TRBJ2-2	ASSPTLTGELF
TRBV5-1	TRBJ1-6	ASSRDRGTPLH
TRBV11-1	TRBJ1-1	ASSYGAGANTEAF
TRBV7-2	TRBJ2-7	ASSLEQSSYEQY
TRBV3-1/TRBV3-2	TRBJ2-7	AGPGASGPYEQY